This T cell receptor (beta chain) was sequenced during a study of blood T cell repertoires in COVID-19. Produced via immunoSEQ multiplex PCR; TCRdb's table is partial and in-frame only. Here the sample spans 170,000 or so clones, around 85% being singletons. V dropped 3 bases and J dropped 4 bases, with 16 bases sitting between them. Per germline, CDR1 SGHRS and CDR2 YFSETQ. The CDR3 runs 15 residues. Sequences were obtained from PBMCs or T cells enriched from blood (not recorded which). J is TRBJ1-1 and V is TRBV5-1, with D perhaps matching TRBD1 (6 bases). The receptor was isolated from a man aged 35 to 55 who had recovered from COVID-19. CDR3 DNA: TGCGCCAGCAGCTCGGACAGACCGATGAGCACTGAAGCTTTCTTT. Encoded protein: CASSSDRPMSTEAFF.